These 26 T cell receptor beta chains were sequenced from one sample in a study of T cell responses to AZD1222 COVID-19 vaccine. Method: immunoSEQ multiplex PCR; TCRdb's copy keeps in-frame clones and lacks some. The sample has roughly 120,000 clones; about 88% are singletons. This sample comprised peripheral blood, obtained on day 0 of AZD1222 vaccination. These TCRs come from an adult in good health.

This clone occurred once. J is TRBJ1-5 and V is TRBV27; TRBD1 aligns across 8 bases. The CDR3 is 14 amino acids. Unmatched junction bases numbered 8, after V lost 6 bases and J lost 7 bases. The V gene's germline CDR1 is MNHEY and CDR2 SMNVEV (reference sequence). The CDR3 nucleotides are TGTGCCAGCAGGTTACAGGGGGAAAGGCAGCCCCAGCATTTT. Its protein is CASRLQGERQPQHF.

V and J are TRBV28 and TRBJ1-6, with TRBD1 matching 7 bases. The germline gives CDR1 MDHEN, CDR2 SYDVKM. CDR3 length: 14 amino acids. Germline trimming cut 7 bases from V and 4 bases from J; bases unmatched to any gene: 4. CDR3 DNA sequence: TGTGCCAGCATAGGGGGCGGATATAATTCACCCCTCCACTTT. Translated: CASIGGGYNSPLHF.

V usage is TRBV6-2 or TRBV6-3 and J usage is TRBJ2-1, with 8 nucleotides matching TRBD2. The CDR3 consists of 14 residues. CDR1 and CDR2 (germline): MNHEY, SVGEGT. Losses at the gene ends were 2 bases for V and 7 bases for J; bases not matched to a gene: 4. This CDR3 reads CASSYGTRLNEQFF. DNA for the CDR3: TGTGCCAGCAGTTACGGGACTAGGTTGAATGAGCAGTTCTTC.

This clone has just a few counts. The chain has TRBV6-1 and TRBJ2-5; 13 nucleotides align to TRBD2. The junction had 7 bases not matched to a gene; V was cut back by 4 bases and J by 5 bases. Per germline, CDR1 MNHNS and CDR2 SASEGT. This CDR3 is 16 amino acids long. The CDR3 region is CASSVQTSGGRETQYF. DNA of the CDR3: TGTGCCAGCAGTGTCCAGACTAGCGGGGGGCGGGAGACCCAGTACTTC.

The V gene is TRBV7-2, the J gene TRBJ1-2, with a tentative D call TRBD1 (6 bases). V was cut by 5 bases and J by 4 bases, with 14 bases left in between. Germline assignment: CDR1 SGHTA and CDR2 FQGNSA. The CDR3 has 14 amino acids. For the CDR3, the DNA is TGTGCCAGCAGCCTAGGGGGGCAGGCCTATGGCTACACCTTC. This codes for CASSLGGQAYGYTF.

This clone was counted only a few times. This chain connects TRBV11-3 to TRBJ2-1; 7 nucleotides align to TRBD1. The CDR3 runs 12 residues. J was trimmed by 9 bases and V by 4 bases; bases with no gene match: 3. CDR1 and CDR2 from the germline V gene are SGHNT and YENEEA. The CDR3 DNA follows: TGTGCCAGCAGCTCCGGACAGGTTGAGCAGTTCTTC. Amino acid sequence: CASSSGQVEQFF.

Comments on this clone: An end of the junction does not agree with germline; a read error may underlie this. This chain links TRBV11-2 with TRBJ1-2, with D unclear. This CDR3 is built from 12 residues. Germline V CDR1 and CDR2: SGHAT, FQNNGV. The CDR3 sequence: CASSLDNVPENF. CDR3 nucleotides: TGTGCCAGCAGCTTAGATAACGTCCCGGAAAATTTC.

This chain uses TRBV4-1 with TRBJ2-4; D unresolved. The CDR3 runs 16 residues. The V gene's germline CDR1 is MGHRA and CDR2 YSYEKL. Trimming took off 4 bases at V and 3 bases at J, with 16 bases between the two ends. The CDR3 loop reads CASSPVVVLFKNIQYF. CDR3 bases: TGCGCCAGCAGCCCCGTGGTAGTGCTATTCAAAAACATTCAGTACTTC.

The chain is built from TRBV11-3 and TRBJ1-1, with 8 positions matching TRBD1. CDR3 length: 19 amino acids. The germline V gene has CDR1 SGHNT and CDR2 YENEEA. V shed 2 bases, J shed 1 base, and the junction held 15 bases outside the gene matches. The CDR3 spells CASSLLPTGVAPWNTEAFF. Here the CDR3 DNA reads TGTGCCAGCAGCTTACTACCGACAGGGGTTGCCCCTTGGAACACTGAAGCTTTCTTT.

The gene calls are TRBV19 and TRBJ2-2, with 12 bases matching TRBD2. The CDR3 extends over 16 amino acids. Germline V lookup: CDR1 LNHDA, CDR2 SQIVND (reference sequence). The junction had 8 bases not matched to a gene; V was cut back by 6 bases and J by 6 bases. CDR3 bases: TGTGCCAGTAGGAGCAGACTAGCGGGAGAGTCCGGGGAGCTGTTTTTT. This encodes CASRSRLAGESGELFF.

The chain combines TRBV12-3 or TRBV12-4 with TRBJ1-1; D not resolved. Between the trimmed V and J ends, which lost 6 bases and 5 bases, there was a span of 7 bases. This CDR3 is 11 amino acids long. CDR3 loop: CASSPWTEAFF. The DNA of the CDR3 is TGTGCCAGCAGCCCCTGGACTGAAGCTTTCTTT.

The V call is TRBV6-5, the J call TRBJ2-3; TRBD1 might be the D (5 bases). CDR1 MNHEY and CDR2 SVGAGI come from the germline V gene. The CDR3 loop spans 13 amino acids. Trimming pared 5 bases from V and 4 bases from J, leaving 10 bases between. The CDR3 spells CASSLTDADTQYF. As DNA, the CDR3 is TGTGCCAGCAGTCTGACAGACGCAGATACGCAGTATTTT.

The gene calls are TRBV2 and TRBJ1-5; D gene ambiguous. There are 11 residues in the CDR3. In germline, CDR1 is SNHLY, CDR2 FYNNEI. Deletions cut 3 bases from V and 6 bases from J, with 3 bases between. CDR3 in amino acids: CASSDPQPQHF. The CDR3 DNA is TGTGCCAGCAGTGACCCTCAGCCCCAGCATTTT.

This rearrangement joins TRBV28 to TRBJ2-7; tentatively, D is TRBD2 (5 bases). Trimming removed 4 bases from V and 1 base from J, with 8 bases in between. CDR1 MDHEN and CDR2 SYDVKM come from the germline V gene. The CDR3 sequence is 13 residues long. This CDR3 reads CASSSGGSYEQYF. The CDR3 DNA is TGTGCCAGCAGTTCCGGAGGATCCTACGAGCAGTACTTC.

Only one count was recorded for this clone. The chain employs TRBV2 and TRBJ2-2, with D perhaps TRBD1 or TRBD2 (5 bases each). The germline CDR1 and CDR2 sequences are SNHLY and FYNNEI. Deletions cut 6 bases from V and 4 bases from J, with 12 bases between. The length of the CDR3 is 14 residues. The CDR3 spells CASREPGTTGELFF. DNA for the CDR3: TGTGCCAGCAGAGAGCCGGGGACCACCGGGGAGCTGTTTTTT.

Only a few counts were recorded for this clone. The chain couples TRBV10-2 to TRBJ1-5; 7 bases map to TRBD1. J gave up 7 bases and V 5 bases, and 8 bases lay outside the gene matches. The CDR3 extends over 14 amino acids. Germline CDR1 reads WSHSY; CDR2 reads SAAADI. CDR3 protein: CASSLMAGGQPQHF. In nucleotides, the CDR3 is TGCGCCAGCAGTTTGATGGCAGGGGGGCAGCCCCAGCATTTT.

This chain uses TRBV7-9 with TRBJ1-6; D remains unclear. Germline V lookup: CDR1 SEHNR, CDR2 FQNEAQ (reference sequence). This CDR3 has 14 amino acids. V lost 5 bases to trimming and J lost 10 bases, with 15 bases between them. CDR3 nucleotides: TGTGCCAGCAGCCTTACCATGGACGGGTCACCCCTCCACTTT. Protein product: CASSLTMDGSPLHF.

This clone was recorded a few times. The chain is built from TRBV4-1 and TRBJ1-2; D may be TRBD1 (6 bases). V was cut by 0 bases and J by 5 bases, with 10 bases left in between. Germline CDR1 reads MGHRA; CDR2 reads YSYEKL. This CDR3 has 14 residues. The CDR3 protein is CASSQDGQGYGYTF. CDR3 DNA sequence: TGCGCCAGCAGCCAAGACGGGCAGGGGTATGGCTACACCTTC.

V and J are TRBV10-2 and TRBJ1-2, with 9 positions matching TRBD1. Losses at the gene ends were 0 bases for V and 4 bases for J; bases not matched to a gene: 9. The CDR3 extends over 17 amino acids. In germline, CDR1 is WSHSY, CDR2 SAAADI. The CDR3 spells CASSESGFDRGSYGYTF. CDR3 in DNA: TGCGCCAGCAGTGAGTCGGGGTTTGACAGGGGGTCCTATGGCTACACCTTC.

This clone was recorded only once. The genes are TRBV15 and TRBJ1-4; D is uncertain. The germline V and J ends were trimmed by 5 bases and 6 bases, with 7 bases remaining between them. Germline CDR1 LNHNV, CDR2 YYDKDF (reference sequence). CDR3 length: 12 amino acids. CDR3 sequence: CATSLRDEKLFF. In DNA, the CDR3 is TGTGCCACCAGCCTAAGGGATGAAAAACTGTTTTTT.

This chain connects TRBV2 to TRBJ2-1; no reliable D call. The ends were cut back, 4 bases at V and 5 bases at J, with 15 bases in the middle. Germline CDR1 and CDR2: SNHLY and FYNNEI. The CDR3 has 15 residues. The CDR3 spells CASSGRGGGDNEQFF. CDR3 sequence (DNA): TGTGCCAGCAGTGGCCGAGGCGGCGGAGACAATGAGCAGTTCTTC.

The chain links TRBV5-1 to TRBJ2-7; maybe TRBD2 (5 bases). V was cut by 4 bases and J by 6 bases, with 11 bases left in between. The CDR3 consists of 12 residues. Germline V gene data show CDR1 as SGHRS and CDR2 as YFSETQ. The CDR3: CASSPDRGEQYF. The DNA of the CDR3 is TGCGCCAGCAGCCCCGACCGGGGCGAGCAGTACTTC.

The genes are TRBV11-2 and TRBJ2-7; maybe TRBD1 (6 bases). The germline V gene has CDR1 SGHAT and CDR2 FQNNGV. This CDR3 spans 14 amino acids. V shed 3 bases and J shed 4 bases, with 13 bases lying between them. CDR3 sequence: CASSFTTGSYEQYF. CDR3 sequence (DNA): TGTGCCAGCAGCTTCACAACAGGGTCATACGAGCAGTACTTC.

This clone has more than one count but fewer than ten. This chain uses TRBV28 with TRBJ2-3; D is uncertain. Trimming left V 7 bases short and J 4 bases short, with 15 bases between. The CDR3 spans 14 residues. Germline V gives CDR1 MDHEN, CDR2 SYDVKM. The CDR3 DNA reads TGTGCCAGCACCCCGGGTCATAGGGCAGATACGCAGTATTTT. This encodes CASTPGHRADTQYF.

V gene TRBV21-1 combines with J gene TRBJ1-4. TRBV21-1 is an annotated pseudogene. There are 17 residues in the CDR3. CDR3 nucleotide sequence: TGTGCCAGCAGCAAAAGAGGAGGGGAATGCCCGAATGAAAAACTGTTTTTT. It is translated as CASSKRGGECPNEKLFF.

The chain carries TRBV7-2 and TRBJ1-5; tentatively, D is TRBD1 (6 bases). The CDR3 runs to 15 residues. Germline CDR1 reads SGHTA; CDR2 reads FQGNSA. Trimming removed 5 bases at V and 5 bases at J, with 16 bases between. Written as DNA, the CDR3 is TGTGCCAGCAGCCGTGAATGGGGGGCATATCAGCCCCAGCATTTT. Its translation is CASSREWGAYQPQHF.